This is a list of T cell receptor beta chains from one sample in a study of blood T cells in healthy people across ages. TCRdb passed the 5' RACE reads through MiXCR, listing each CDR3 protein once. The sample has about 1.4 million distinct CDR3 sequences, roughly 60% seen once. Sequencing was carried out using blood. These receptors came from a young man in good health. The CDR3 runs from the conserved cysteine through the conserved F or W. The D gene is left open where the match is weak. Size values are once, few and many counts, or a class for expanded clones, and some rows have none.

len,j_gene,abundance,d_gene,v_gene,CDR3aa,CDR3nt
16,TRBJ2-2,-,-,TRBV6-5,CASTSGLRSGVGELFF,TGTGCCAGCACGAGTGGGTTGCGGTCAGGGGTCGGGGAGCTGTTTTTT
15,TRBJ1-1,-,-,TRBV24-1,CATSDPGRVGTEAFF,TGTGCCACCAGTGACCCCGGACGGGTGGGCACTGAAGCTTTCTTT
13,TRBJ2-7,-,TRBD2,TRBV5-1,CASSPAGADEQYF,TGCGCCAGCAGCCCAGCGGGAGCTGACGAGCAGTACTTC
16,TRBJ2-7,once,-,TRBV25-1,CASSDWGWAGSYEQYF,TGTGCCAGCAGTGATTGGGGCTGGGCCGGAAGCTACGAGCAGTACTTC
16,TRBJ2-3,-,-,TRBV7-2,CASSQGGRLSTDTQYF,TGTGCCAGCAGCCAAGGAGGGAGGTTGAGCACAGATACGCAGTATTTT
17,TRBJ2-7,-,-,TRBV20-1,CSARELEGRQSTYEQYF,TGCAGTGCTAGAGAATTGGAAGGGAGACAGAGTACTTACGAGCAGTACTTC
14,TRBJ2-7,-,-,TRBV20-1,CSARDAWREYEQYF,TGCAGTGCTAGGGATGCCTGGAGGGAATACGAGCAGTACTTC
14,TRBJ2-7,-,TRBD2,TRBV2,CASSDWEGQHEQYF,TGTGCCAGCAGTGACTGGGAGGGCCAACACGAGCAGTACTTC
13,TRBJ1-1,-,TRBD1,TRBV6-1,CASRDRSRTEAFF,TGTGCCAGCAGGGACAGGTCCAGAACTGAAGCTTTCTTT
15,TRBJ2-3,-,-,TRBV20-1,CSAREKGGPVDTQYF,TGCAGTGCTAGAGAGAAGGGGGGCCCTGTGGATACGCAGTATTTT
14,TRBJ2-7,-,-,TRBV10-3,CAIRQKDSSYEQYF,TGTGCCATCAGACAAAAGGACAGCTCCTACGAGCAGTACTTC